This TCR beta chain was identified during a study of T cells in localized non-small cell lung cancer. Study-wide findings and caveats: Clonality of T cells reached its maximum in uninvolved adjacent lung, surpassing tumor.

Assay used: immunoSEQ multiplex PCR; TCRdb lists only in-frame clones, some missing. Altogether around 50,000 clones are present, 70% to 90% being singletons, with the ten largest covering approximately 5%. V lost 3 bases, J lost 6 bases, and 7 bases lay in between. The CDR3 loop spans 12 amino acids. Germline CDR1 and CDR2: KGHSH and LQKENI. A remark on this clone: As yet, its antigen is unknown.

This sample comprised peripheral blood, obtained before any cancer treatment. The TCR originated in a woman aged 35-75 years with stage I lung adenocarcinoma. This rearrangement joins TRBV18 to TRBJ2-3; D not certain. The CDR3 sequence is CASSPLDDTQYF. CDR3 nucleotide sequence: TGTGCCAGCTCACCTTTGGACGATACGCAGTATTTT.